The 16 T cell receptor beta chains in this list originate from one sample, sequenced in a study of blood T cell repertoires in COVID-19. The assay was immunoSEQ multiplex PCR, and TCRdb's table has in-frame clones only and misses some. The table includes 80,000 or so clones, around nine tenths detected once. Sequenced: peripheral blood. These receptor sequences come from a man between 45 and 60 years old with acute or convalescent COVID-19.

The chain combines TRBV9 with TRBJ1-1; 9 bases match TRBD1. Germline V lookup: CDR1 SGDLS, CDR2 YYNGEE. V shed 0 bases and J 4 bases; nucleotides not matched to a gene: 4. There are 15 residues in the CDR3. For the CDR3, the DNA is TGTGCCAGCAGCGTAGCTACAGGGGGCCTCACTGAAGCTTTCTTT. It codes for CASSVATGGLTEAFF.

The gene calls are TRBV2 and TRBJ2-7; D perhaps matches TRBD1 (5 bases). V was shortened by 10 bases and J by 0 bases, with 16 bases between the two germline ends. Germline lookup yields CDR1 SNHLY and CDR2 FYNNEI. CDR3 size: 14 residues. The CDR3 loop is CATTGDSPSYEQYF. In DNA form, the CDR3 reads TGTGCCACTACCGGAGACAGTCCCTCCTACGAGCAGTACTTC.

V is TRBV11-2 and J is TRBJ2-7; TRBD2 matches at 11 bases. The CDR3 runs 15 residues. CDR1 SGHAT and CDR2 FQNNGV come from the germline V gene. V gave up 5 bases and J gave up 0 bases; unmatched junction bases: 3. The CDR3 sequence: CASSPGLAGSYEQYF. CDR3 in DNA: TGTGCCAGCAGCCCCGGACTAGCGGGCTCCTACGAGCAGTACTTC.

This clone was detected only a few times. The same CDR3 is also encoded by other DNA sequences in this sample. The chain has TRBV7-2 and TRBJ2-1; 10 positions match TRBD1. The CDR3 runs 14 residues. The V segment lost 7 bases and the J segment 6 bases; nucleotides outside the gene matches: 6. Germline V gene data show CDR1 as SGHTA and CDR2 as FQGNSA. CDR3 residues: CASTTTGGINEQFF. Here the CDR3 DNA reads TGTGCCAGCACCACGACAGGGGGCATCAATGAGCAGTTCTTC. Together with reference TRBV7-2 and TRBJ2-1, the CDR3 gives the full variable domain: GAGVSQSPSNKVTEKGKDVELRCDPISGHTALYWYRQSLGQGLEFLIYFQGNSAPDKSGLPSDRFSAERTGGSVSTLTIQRTQQEDSAVYLCASTTTGGINEQFFGPGTRLTVL.

V and J are TRBV28 and TRBJ1-3; tentative D call: TRBD1 (6 bases). The CDR3 contains 12 residues. V lost 8 bases and J lost 2, with 7 bases in between. The germline CDR1 and CDR2 sequences are MDHEN and SYDVKM. CDR3 in DNA: TGTGCCAGCGGACAGACTGGAAACACCATATATTTT. Its protein is CASGQTGNTIYF.

The chain recombines TRBV7-9 with TRBJ2-4; possible D gene TRBD1, 6 bases. Looked up from germline, CDR1 is SEHNR and CDR2 is FQNEAQ (reference sequence). Trimming shortened V by 4 bases and J by 6 bases, and 16 bases separated the two germline ends. The CDR3 consists of 15 residues. The CDR3 loop reads CASSSGTGPLNIQYF. The CDR3 DNA reads TGTGCCAGCAGCTCAGGCACAGGGCCCCTAAACATTCAGTACTTC.

V usage is TRBV27 and J usage is TRBJ1-5; D possibly corresponds to TRBD1 (6 bases). CDR1 is MNHEY and CDR2 is SMNVEV in the germline V gene (reference sequence). The V end lost 5 bases, the J end lost 2 bases, and 10 bases lay between the germline ends. The CDR3 extends over 14 amino acids. The CDR3: CASSLQGRNQPQHF. The DNA for the CDR3 is TGTGCCAGCAGTCTACAGGGCCGCAATCAGCCCCAGCATTTT.

The chain joins TRBV5-1 to TRBJ2-5; D remains unclear. Germline assignment: CDR1 SGHRS and CDR2 YFSETQ. The CDR3 has 14 residues. With 1 base removed from V and 2 bases from J, the gap between germline ends came to 9 bases. The CDR3 DNA reads TGCGCCAGCAGCTTGTCGGCAGGACAAGAGACCCAGTACTTC. This gives the protein CASSLSAGQETQYF.

V and J are TRBV5-4 and TRBJ2-5; D possibly corresponds to TRBD1 (6 bases). CDR3 size: 15 residues. The germline V gene encodes CDR1 SGHNT and CDR2 YYREEE (reference sequence). Trimming removed 4 bases from V and 4 bases from J, with 17 bases in between. CDR3 bases: TGTGCCAGCAGCCCGACGGGACAATGGCGAGAGACCCAGTACTTC. Its translation: CASSPTGQWRETQYF. Filled out from reference TRBV5-4 and TRBJ2-5, the complete variable domain reads ETGVTQSPTHLIKTRGQQVTLRCSSQSGHNTVSWYQQALGQGPQFIFQYYREEENGRGNFPPRFSGLQFPNYSSELNVNALELDDSALYLCASSPTGQWRETQYFGPGTRLLVL.

This chain links TRBV28 with TRBJ1-5; the D gene is possibly TRBD1 (5 bases). CDR1 and CDR2 (germline): MDHEN, SYDVKM. The CDR3 spans 15 residues. Trimming removed 8 bases from V and 7 bases from J, with 21 bases in between. Here the CDR3 reads CASLRQGESVQPQHF. In DNA, the CDR3 is TGTGCCAGCCTTCGGCAGGGCGAGTCGGTCCAGCCCCAGCATTTT. The variable domain in full, completed from reference TRBV28 and TRBJ1-5, reads DVKVTQSSRYLVKRTGEKVFLECVQDMDHENMFWYRQDPGLGLRLIYFSYDVKMKEKGDIPEGYSVSREKKERFSLILESASTNQTSMYLCASLRQGESVQPQHFGDGTRLSIL.

This CDR3 is CASSERSYSGANVLTF. The CDR3 DNA sequence: TGTGCCAGCAGTGAACGTTCCTACTCTGGGGCCAACGTCCTGACTTTC. V and J are TRBV2 and TRBJ2-6; D remains ambiguous. The CDR3 consists of 16 residues. V dropped 2 bases and J dropped 0 bases, with 8 bases sitting between them. Germline V gene lookup returns CDR1 SNHLY and CDR2 FYNNEI.

This chain connects TRBV6-6 to TRBJ1-3, with 7 bases aligning to TRBD1. The ends lost 0 bases at V and 6 bases at J; junction bases unmatched: 8. Germline CDR1 reads MNHNY; CDR2 reads SVGAGI (reference sequence). This CDR3 has 16 amino acids. The CDR3 DNA reads as TGTGCCAGCAGTTACTCCACAGGGGTATTAGAAAACACCATATATTTT. Translated: CASSYSTGVLENTIYF.

The rearrangement joins TRBV11-2 to TRBJ2-3; the match to TRBD1 covers 10 bases. Losses at the gene ends were 4 bases for V and 3 bases for J; bases not matched to a gene: 7. CDR3 length: 16 residues. CDR1 and CDR2 (germline): SGHAT, FQNNGV. The CDR3 reads CASSSGDRGSTDTQYF. The CDR3 coding sequence is TGTGCCAGCAGCTCCGGGGACAGGGGTTCGACAGATACGCAGTATTTT. The full variable domain, rest sourced from reference TRBV11-2 and TRBJ2-3, is EAGVAQSPRYKIIEKRQSVAFWCNPISGHATLYWYQQILGQGPKLLIQFQNNGVVDDSQLPKDRFSAERLKGVDSTLKIQPAKLEDSAVYLCASSSGDRGSTDTQYFGPGTRLTVL.

This chain connects TRBV6-5 to TRBJ2-1; perhaps TRBD2 as D (5 bases). The CDR3 covers 14 residues. Germline lookup yields CDR1 MNHEY and CDR2 SVGAGI. Trimming shortened V by 7 bases and J by 9 bases, and 19 bases separated the two germline ends. CDR3 sequence: CASKTGIGSGEQFF. The CDR3 DNA follows: TGTGCCAGCAAAACCGGGATTGGGAGTGGTGAGCAGTTCTTC.

J is TRBJ1-5 and V is TRBV19, with D hard to call. This CDR3 has 13 amino acids. V was cut by 1 base and J by 6 bases, with 7 bases left in between. Germline CDR1 is LNHDA and CDR2 is SQIVND (reference sequence). CDR3 region: CASSIGPGQPQHF. DNA for the CDR3: TGTGCCAGTAGTATAGGCCCGGGTCAGCCCCAGCATTTT.

The chain joins TRBV3-1 (or the pseudogene TRBV3-2) to TRBJ1-1; D not resolved. Germline CDR1 reads LGHDT; CDR2 reads YNNKEL (reference sequence). Between the trimmed V and J ends, which lost 3 bases and 10 bases, there was a span of 9 bases. The CDR3 loop spans 11 amino acids. CDR3 in DNA: TGTGCCAGCAGCCAGGGCCAAGGAGCTTTCTTT. It is translated as CASSQGQGAFF.